Shown below are 24 T cell receptor beta chains from a single sample sequenced in a study of shared clonotypes between healthy human individuals. This table comes from immunoSEQ multiplex PCR, and its TCRdb copy is limited to in-frame clones, with some not included. The sample has around 340,000 clones; over 70% are singletons. The sequenced material came from memory CD4+ T cells sorted from blood. The subset was: CD45RA-negative fraction. The receptors derive from a man aged 25 to 40 in good health.

This chain uses TRBV9 with TRBJ2-3; D is unresolved. V lost 4 bases, J lost 2 bases, and 20 bases lay in between. The CDR3 runs to 17 residues. CDR1 SGDLS and CDR2 YYNGEE come from the germline V gene. The CDR3 loop is CASSSKAIVGTTDTQYF. As DNA, the CDR3 is TGTGCCAGCAGCTCCAAAGCGATAGTTGGAACCACAGATACGCAGTATTTT. Supplemented by reference TRBV9 and TRBJ2-3, the full variable domain reads DSGVTQTPKHLITATGQRVTLRCSPRSGDLSVYWYQQSLDQGLQFLIQYYNGEERAKGNILERFSAQQFPDLHSELNLSSLELGDSALYFCASSSKAIVGTTDTQYFGPGTRLTVL.

V usage is TRBV6-1 and J usage is TRBJ2-1, with D possibly being TRBD1 (6 bases). Germline V gene lookup returns CDR1 MNHNS and CDR2 SASEGT. This CDR3 has 13 amino acids. V was shortened by 5 bases and J by 3 bases, with 8 bases between the two germline ends. The CDR3 region has the DNA TGTGCCAGCAGTCGACAGGACTACAATGAGCAGTTCTTC. As protein: CASSRQDYNEQFF.

The chain employs TRBV2 and TRBJ2-7, with D possibly TRBD1 on 6 matching bases. The germline V gene has CDR1 SNHLY and CDR2 FYNNEI. The CDR3 runs to 13 residues. The germline V and J ends were trimmed by 7 bases and 2 bases, with 12 bases remaining between them. DNA for the CDR3: TGTGCCAGCACTCCGGACAGTCCCTACGAGCAGTACTTC. It yields the protein CASTPDSPYEQYF.

This rearrangement joins TRBV6-1 to TRBJ1-2, with a weak D call TRBD1 (5 bases). CDR3 length equals 15 residues. Germline V lookup: CDR1 MNHNS, CDR2 SASEGT. Trimming removed 2 bases at V and 4 bases at J, with 14 bases between. The DNA for the CDR3 is TGTGCCAGCAGTGAATCCTGGGGCCCAGGCTATGGCTACACCTTC. It is translated as CASSESWGPGYGYTF.

The chain has TRBV6-5 and TRBJ1-1; 7 nucleotides agree with TRBD1. Looked up from germline, CDR1 is MNHEY and CDR2 is SVGAGI. Losses at the gene ends were 0 bases for V and 1 base for J; bases not matched to a gene: 2. The CDR3 is made up of 15 amino acids. The CDR3 nucleotides read TGTGCCAGCAGTTACTCCGGGACAGCGAACACTGAAGCTTTCTTT. This gives the protein CASSYSGTANTEAFF.

The chain combines TRBV15 with TRBJ2-7; 9 bases line up with TRBD2. The CDR3 extends over 18 amino acids. Germline V CDR1 and CDR2: LNHNV, YYDKDF (reference sequence). Unmatched junction bases numbered 16, after V lost 5 bases and J lost 2 bases. Written as DNA, the CDR3 is TGTGCCACCAGCCTCCCGGTAGCGGGAGAACGTGTTCCCTACGAGCAGTACTTC. This gives the protein CATSLPVAGERVPYEQYF.

The chain's CDR3 is CASKEEPYSNQPQHF. Written as DNA, the CDR3 is TGTGCCAGCAAGGAGGAACCTTATAGCAATCAGCCCCAGCATTTT. The rearrangement links TRBV6-1 to TRBJ1-5; D is ambiguous. Trimming left V 7 bases short and J 0 bases short, with 13 bases between. Germline V gene lookup returns CDR1 MNHNS and CDR2 SASEGT. This CDR3 is built from 15 residues.

The chain combines TRBV6-6 with TRBJ2-7; D not resolved. Germline V lookup: CDR1 MNHNY, CDR2 SVGAGI (reference sequence). Trimming removed 2 bases from V and 2 bases from J, with 16 bases in between. CDR3 length equals 16 residues. CDR3 DNA sequence: TGTGCCAGCAGTTACCGACCCGTAGGGCAAGCCTACGAGCAGTACTTC. This translates into CASSYRPVGQAYEQYF.

This clone appeared a single time. The gene calls are TRBV4-1 and TRBJ2-1; 14 bases fit TRBD2. The CDR3 runs 20 residues. The germline V gene has CDR1 MGHRA and CDR2 YSYEKL. V dropped 2 bases and J dropped 0; count of bases not matched to a gene: 9. CDR3 nucleotides: TGCGCCAGCAGCCAATGGGGGGGGACTAGCGGGAGTTACTCCTACAATGAGCAGTTCTTC. It translates to CASSQWGGTSGSYSYNEQFF.

V is TRBV11-2 and J is TRBJ2-7; tentatively, D is TRBD1 or TRBD2 (5 bases each). The germline V gene has CDR1 SGHAT and CDR2 FQNNGV. Trimming removed 4 bases from V and 7 bases from J, with 23 bases in between. This CDR3 contains 16 residues. The CDR3 DNA reads TGTGCCAGCAGCTCGCCCGGGGCTGCGGATGTGGGTGAGCAGTACTTC. It encodes CASSSPGAADVGEQYF.

The V and J genes are TRBV7-2 and TRBJ2-6; 7 nucleotides align to TRBD1. Germline loops: CDR1 SGHTA, CDR2 FQGNSA. Trimming cost V 0 bases and J 2 bases; bases outside gene matches: 4. This CDR3 spans 17 amino acids. CDR3 nucleotides: TGTGCCAGCAGCTTAGCGATAACAGGGGCTGGGGCCAACGTCCTGACTTTC. Its translation: CASSLAITGAGANVLTF.

The chain employs TRBV6-1 and TRBJ1-5; unclear D gene. The CDR3 is 15 amino acids. Germline CDR1 MNHNS, CDR2 SASEGT. The V end lost 4 bases, the J end lost 1 base, and 11 bases lay between the germline ends. CDR3 nucleotide sequence: TGTGCCAGCAGTGCCCCGACACACAGCAATCAGCCCCAGCATTTT. Its translation is CASSAPTHSNQPQHF.

The chain is built from TRBV5-1 and TRBJ2-1; 8 bases are a match to TRBD2. The CDR3 is 16 residues long. CDR1 and CDR2 from the germline V gene are SGHRS and YFSETQ. J lost 6 bases, V lost 1 base, and 9 bases had no gene match. Here the CDR3 reads CASSLLAGPTSNEQFF. In DNA, the CDR3 is TGCGCCAGCAGCTTGTTAGCGGGGCCGACCTCCAATGAGCAGTTCTTC.

The chain links TRBV18 to TRBJ1-1; no definite D call. The V end lost 3 bases, the J end lost 5 bases, and 16 bases lay between the germline ends. Germline loops: CDR1 KGHSH, CDR2 LQKENI. The CDR3 runs 15 residues. The CDR3 loop reads CASSPHPRFGTEAFF. The CDR3 DNA is TGTGCCAGCTCACCCCACCCGCGTTTCGGTACTGAAGCTTTCTTT.

This chain links TRBV4-1 with TRBJ2-4; D not resolved. The CDR3 totals 18 residues. Trimming cost V 3 bases and J 0 bases, with 18 bases left between them. CDR1 is MGHRA and CDR2 is YSYEKL in the germline V gene. CDR3 sequence reads: CASSHKPEQNIAKNIQYF. CDR3 coding DNA: TGCGCCAGCAGCCACAAGCCCGAACAGAACATAGCCAAAAACATTCAGTACTTC.

The chain uses TRBV6-1 and TRBJ1-2; 10 positions agree with TRBD1. CDR1 and CDR2 from the germline V gene are MNHNS and SASEGT. The CDR3 sequence is 14 residues long. The ends lost 5 bases at V and 5 bases at J; junction bases unmatched: 5. CDR3 nucleotide sequence: TGTGCCAGCAGTATTGGACAGGGGGAATATGGCTACACCTTC. Amino acid sequence: CASSIGQGEYGYTF.

The CDR3 DNA reads TGTGCCACCAGCAGAGTACAGGGGGGCCACATTCAGTACTTC. Translation: CATSRVQGGHIQYF. The chain links TRBV15 to TRBJ2-4; TRBD1 matches 8 bases. The CDR3 extends over 14 amino acids. The trim removed 1 base at V and 8 bases at J, leaving 4 bases unmatched. Germline CDR1 LNHNV, CDR2 YYDKDF (reference sequence).

The V call is TRBV11-2, the J call TRBJ2-7; 7 bases match TRBD2. The CDR3 runs 16 residues. Germline V CDR1 and CDR2: SGHAT, FQNNGV. V shed 1 base and J 2 bases; nucleotides not matched to a gene: 8. The CDR3 loop reads CASSLGRGRQTYEQYF. The CDR3 nucleotides are TGTGCCAGCAGCTTAGGTCGCGGGAGACAGACCTACGAGCAGTACTTC.

At least ten counts were recorded for this clone. The V call is TRBV28, the J call TRBJ2-2, with 7 bases aligning to TRBD2. The CDR3 has 18 residues. V was pared by 3 bases and J by 1 base, with 11 bases of the junction left unmatched. The V gene's germline CDR1 is MDHEN and CDR2 SYDVKM. Here the CDR3 DNA reads TGTGCCAGCAGTTTTCTCTTCCGTGGGAGGGGGAACACCGGGGAGCTGTTTTTT. Its protein product is CASSFLFRGRGNTGELFF.

The gene calls are TRBV14 and TRBJ1-2; D is uncertain. V was cut by 4 bases and J by 8 bases, with 14 bases left in between. CDR3 length equals 13 residues. The V gene's germline CDR1 is SGHDN and CDR2 FVKESK. For the CDR3, the DNA is TGTGCCAGCAGCCCTAGGCTGGGAACCGGCTACACCTTC. This sequence encodes CASSPRLGTGYTF.

The chain combines TRBV27 with TRBJ1-2; D is unresolved. The V end was cut by 0 bases, the J end by 2 bases, with 10 bases between. Germline loops: CDR1 MNHEY, CDR2 SMNVEV (reference sequence). The CDR3 has 15 residues. CDR3 DNA sequence: TGTGCCAGCAGTTTATCCATTACGGAGAACTATGGCTACACCTTC. Translating it yields CASSLSITENYGYTF.

This chain uses TRBV7-9 with TRBJ1-5; D remains unclear. Germline V gene data show CDR1 as SEHNR and CDR2 as FQNEAQ (reference sequence). The V gene lost 3 bases and the J gene lost 0 bases, with 6 bases spanning the gap. The CDR3 totals 14 residues. For the CDR3, the DNA is TGTGCCAGCAGCTTGTCAGATAGCAATCAGCCCCAGCATTTT. It codes for CASSLSDSNQPQHF.

V gene TRBV5-4 combines with J gene TRBJ2-3; D might be TRBD1 (6 bases). The V gene's germline CDR1 is SGHNT and CDR2 YYREEE (reference sequence). The CDR3 covers 14 residues. V was pared by 0 bases and J by 1 base, with 6 bases between. Written as DNA, the CDR3 is TGTGCCAGCAGCTTGGGGACAGGCACAGATACGCAGTATTTT. This codes for CASSLGTGTDTQYF.

This clone was observed a handful of times. The gene calls are TRBV5-1 and TRBJ2-7; 9 nucleotides agree with TRBD1. CDR1 SGHRS and CDR2 YFSETQ come from the germline V gene. The CDR3 spans 14 residues. J was trimmed by 5 bases and V by 4 bases; bases with no gene match: 7. The CDR3 loop reads CASSRQGGLDEQYF. Here the CDR3 DNA reads TGCGCCAGCAGCAGACAGGGGGGATTGGACGAGCAGTACTTC.